This T cell receptor beta chain comes out of a study of T cell repertoires in cytomegalovirus infection. About the research overall: From public TCR beta signatures came an indication of both CMV infection and matching HLA type.

This CDR3 has 15 amino acids. J was trimmed by 8 bases and V by 4 bases; bases with no gene match: 10. Germline lookup yields CDR1 SGHTA and CDR2 FQGNSA. This clonotype has a count of ten or more. Its target is not known. TCRdb processed the reads anew with MiXCR; each CDR3 protein has one entry. In the table there are some 71,000 distinct CDR3 sequences, about 27% of which are singletons. The TCR originated in a human donor in good health (CMV status not recorded). Some clones in this sample may be carry-over from other donors' samples. V usage is TRBV7-2 and J usage is TRBJ2-1; 8 nucleotides agree with TRBD2. Source: CD8+ T cells from cultured PBMCs, taken from culture after CMV antigen stimulation. This CDR3 reads CASSSGTRGVDEQFF. CDR3 DNA: TGTGCCAGCAGCTCCGGGACTAGGGGGGTCGATGAGCAGTTCTTC.